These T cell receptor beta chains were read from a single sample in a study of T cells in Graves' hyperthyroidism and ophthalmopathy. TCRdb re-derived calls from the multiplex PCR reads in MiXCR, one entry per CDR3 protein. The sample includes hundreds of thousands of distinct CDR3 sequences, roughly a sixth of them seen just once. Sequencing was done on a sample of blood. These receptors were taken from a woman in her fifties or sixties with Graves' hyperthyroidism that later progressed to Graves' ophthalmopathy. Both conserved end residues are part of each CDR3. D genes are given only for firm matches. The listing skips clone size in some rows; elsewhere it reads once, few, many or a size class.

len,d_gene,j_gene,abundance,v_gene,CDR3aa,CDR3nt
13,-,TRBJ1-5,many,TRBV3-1,CASSQRGSQPQHF,TGTGCCAGCAGCCAACGGGGTTCTCAGCCCCAGCATTTT
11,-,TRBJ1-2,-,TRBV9,CASDSGYGYTF,TGTGCCAGTGACAGCGGGTATGGCTACACCTTC
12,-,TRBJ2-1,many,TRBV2,CASSERGNEQFF,TGTGCCAGCAGTGAAAGGGGGAATGAGCAGTTCTTC
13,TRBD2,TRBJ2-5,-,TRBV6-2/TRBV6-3,CASLTSGVETQYF,TGTGCCAGCCTTACTAGCGGGGTGGAGACCCAGTACTTC
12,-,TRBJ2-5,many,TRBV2,CASTRRGETQYF,TGTGCCAGCACCAGAAGAGGGGAGACCCAGTACTTC
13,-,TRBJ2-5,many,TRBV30,CAWSSGTQETQYF,TGTGCCTGGAGTTCCGGGACTCAAGAGACCCAGTACTTC
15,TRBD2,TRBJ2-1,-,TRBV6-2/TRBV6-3,CASINPSGGAGEQFF,TGTGCCAGCATAAATCCTAGCGGGGGGGCCGGTGAGCAGTTCTTC
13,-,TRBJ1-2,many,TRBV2,CASSDGADYGYTF,TGTGCCAGCAGTGACGGAGCTGATTATGGCTACACCTTC
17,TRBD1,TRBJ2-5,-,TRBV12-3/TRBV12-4,CASSPPGRGRGPETQYF,TGTGCCAGCAGCCCACCGGGGCGGGGCAGGGGGCCAGAGACCCAGTACTTC
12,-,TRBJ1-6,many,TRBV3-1,CASSQWNSPLHF,TGTGCCAGCAGCCAATGGAATTCACCCCTCCACTTT
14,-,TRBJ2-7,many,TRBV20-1,CSARGSGQTYEQYF,TGCAGTGCTAGAGGATCAGGGCAGACCTACGAGCAGTACTTC
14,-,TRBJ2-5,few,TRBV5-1,CASSLYGTEETQYF,TGCGCCAGCAGCTTGTATGGGACGGAAGAGACCCAGTACTTC
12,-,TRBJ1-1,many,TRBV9,CASKKVNTEAFF,TGTGCCAGCAAAAAGGTAAACACTGAAGCTTTCTTT
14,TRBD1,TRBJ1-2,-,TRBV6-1,CASSPDRDKGGYTF,TGTGCCAGCAGTCCGGACAGGGATAAGGGTGGCTACACCTTC
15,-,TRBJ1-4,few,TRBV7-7,CASSLRPGPNEKLFF,TGTGCTAGCAGCCTCCGACCCGGACCTAATGAAAAACTGTTTTTT
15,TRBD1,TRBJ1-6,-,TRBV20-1,CSALDRALYNSPLHF,TGCAGTGCCCTGGACAGGGCTCTTTATAATTCACCCCTCCACTTT
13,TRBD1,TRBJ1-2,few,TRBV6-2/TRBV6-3,CASRDRSLYGYTF,TGTGCCAGCAGGGACAGGTCCCTCTATGGCTACACCTTC
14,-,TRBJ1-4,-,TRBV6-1,CASRGTATNEKLFF,TGTGCCAGCAGGGGGACTGCAACTAATGAAAAACTGTTTTTT
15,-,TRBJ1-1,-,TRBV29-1,CSVEGEGKVPTEAFF,TGCAGCGTTGAAGGGGAGGGAAAGGTTCCCACTGAAGCTTTCTTT
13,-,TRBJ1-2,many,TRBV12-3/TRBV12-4,CASSSESYYGYTF,TGTGCCAGCAGTTCGGAGAGTTATTATGGCTACACCTTC
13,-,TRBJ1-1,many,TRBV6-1,CASSAPGFTEAFF,TGTGCCAGCAGTGCACCAGGGTTTACTGAAGCTTTCTTT
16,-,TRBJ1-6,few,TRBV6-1,CASSEPGLKPHSPLHF,TGTGCCAGCAGTGAACCGGGCCTTAAACCCCATTCACCCCTCCACTTT
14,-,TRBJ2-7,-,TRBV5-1,CASRIDPTGYEQYF,TGCGCCAGCAGAATTGATCCGACAGGCTACGAGCAGTACTTC
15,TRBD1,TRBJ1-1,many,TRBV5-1,CASSLRGRMNTEAFF,TGCGCCAGCAGCCTGAGGGGGCGTATGAACACTGAAGCTTTCTTT
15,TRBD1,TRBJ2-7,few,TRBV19,CASGDRRGDPYEQYF,TGTGCCAGCGGGGACAGGAGAGGGGACCCCTACGAGCAGTACTTC
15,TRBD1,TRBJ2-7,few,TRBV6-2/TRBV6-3,CASSLTGTGSYEQYF,TGTGCCAGCAGCCTAACCGGGACAGGGTCCTACGAGCAGTACTTC
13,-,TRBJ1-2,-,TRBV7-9,CASSLEGGGGYTF,TGTGCCAGCAGCTTAGAGGGAGGCGGGGGCTACACCTTC
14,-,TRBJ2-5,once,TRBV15,CATSNTGLEETQYF,TGTGCCACCAGCAATACAGGGTTAGAAGAGACCCAGTACTTC
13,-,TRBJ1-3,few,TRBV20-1,CSANGISGNTIYF,TGCAGTGCCAACGGAATCTCTGGAAACACCATATATTTT
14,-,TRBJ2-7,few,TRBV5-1,CASSPSPGDYEQYF,TGCGCCAGCAGCCCTAGCCCGGGGGACTACGAGCAGTACTTC
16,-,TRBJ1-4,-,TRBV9,CASSVGSGRANEKLFF,TGTGCCAGCAGCGTAGGATCCGGGAGGGCTAATGAAAAACTGTTTTTT
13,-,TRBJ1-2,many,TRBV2,CASSRWAIYGYTF,TGTGCCAGCTCGAGATGGGCCATCTATGGCTACACCTTC
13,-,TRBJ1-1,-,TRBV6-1,CASSSRGFTEAFF,TGTGCCAGCAGTTCCAGGGGTTTCACTGAAGCTTTCTTT
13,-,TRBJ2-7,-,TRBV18,CASTGLDTYEQYF,TGTGCCAGCACCGGACTGGACACCTACGAGCAGTACTTC
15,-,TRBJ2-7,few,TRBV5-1,CASSRARDTPYEQYF,TGCGCCAGCAGCCGTGCCCGGGACACCCCCTACGAGCAGTACTTC
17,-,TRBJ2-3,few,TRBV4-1,CASSQESGLSGTDTQYF,TGCGCCAGCAGCCAAGAATCAGGTTTGAGCGGCACAGATACGCAGTATTTT
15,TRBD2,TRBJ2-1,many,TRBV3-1,CASSQRGGRNNEQFF,TGTGCCAGCAGCCAACGGGGGGGCCGTAACAATGAGCAGTTCTTC
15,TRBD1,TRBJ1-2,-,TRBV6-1,CASRDRGDQNYGYTF,TGTGCCAGCAGAGACAGGGGCGACCAAAACTATGGCTACACCTTC
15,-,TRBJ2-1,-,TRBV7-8,CASSSGGSPYNEQFF,TGTGCCAGCAGCTCTGGGGGTAGCCCCTACAATGAGCAGTTCTTC
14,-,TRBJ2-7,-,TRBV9,CASSGPTRGNEQYF,TGTGCCAGCAGCGGTCCCACACGGGGGAACGAGCAGTACTTC
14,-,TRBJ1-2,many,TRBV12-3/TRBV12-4,CASTSSGTTRDYTF,TGTGCCAGCACCTCCTCCGGGACAACGCGTGACTACACCTTC
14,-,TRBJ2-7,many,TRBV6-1,CASKRVADDYEQYF,TGTGCCAGCAAAAGGGTAGCGGACGACTACGAGCAGTACTTC
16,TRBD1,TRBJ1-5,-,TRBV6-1,CASRKDRSVSNQPQHF,TGTGCCAGCAGAAAGGACAGGAGCGTTAGCAATCAGCCCCAGCATTTT
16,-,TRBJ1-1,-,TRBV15,CATSRSPPTHNTEAFF,TGTGCCACCAGCAGAAGTCCTCCCACCCACAACACTGAAGCTTTCTTT
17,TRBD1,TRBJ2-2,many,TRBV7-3,CASSRGPGQVNTGELFF,TGTGCCAGCAGCCGGGGACCGGGACAGGTTAACACCGGGGAGCTGTTTTTT
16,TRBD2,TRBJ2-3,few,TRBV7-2,CASSLASGAPTYTQYF,TGTGCCAGCAGCTTAGCTAGCGGGGCCCCCACATATACGCAGTATTTT
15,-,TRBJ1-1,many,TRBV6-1,CASSEATVVNTEAFF,TGTGCCAGCAGTGAAGCGACAGTCGTTAACACTGAAGCTTTCTTT
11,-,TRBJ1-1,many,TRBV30,CAWSGPPEAFF,TGTGCCTGGAGTGGTCCACCGGAGGCTTTCTTT
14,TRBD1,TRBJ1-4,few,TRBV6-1,CASSVDYRGGKLFF,TGTGCCAGCAGCGTGGATTACAGGGGGGGAAAACTGTTTTTT
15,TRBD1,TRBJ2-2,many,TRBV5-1,CASSIGQGGTGELFF,TGCGCCAGCAGCATTGGACAGGGAGGCACCGGGGAGCTGTTTTTT
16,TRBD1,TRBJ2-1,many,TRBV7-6,CASSLALRTGDDEQFF,TGTGCCAGCAGCTTAGCTTTGAGGACAGGGGACGATGAGCAGTTCTTC
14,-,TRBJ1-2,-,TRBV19,CASSISIPSYGYTF,TGTGCCAGTAGTATAAGTATCCCCTCCTATGGCTACACCTTC
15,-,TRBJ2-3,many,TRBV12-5,CASGSVARMGDTQYF,TGTGCTAGTGGTTCCGTAGCGCGCATGGGAGATACGCAGTATTTT